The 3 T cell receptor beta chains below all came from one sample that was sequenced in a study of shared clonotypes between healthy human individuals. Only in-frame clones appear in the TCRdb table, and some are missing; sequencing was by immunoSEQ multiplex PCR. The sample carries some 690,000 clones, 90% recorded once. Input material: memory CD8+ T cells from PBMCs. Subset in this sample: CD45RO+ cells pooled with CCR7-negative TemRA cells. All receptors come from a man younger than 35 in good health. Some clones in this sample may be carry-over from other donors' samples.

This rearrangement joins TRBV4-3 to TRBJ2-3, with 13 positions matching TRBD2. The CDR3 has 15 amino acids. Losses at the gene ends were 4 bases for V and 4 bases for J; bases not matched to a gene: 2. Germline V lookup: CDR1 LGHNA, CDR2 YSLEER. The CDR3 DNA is TGCGCCAGCAGCCCCGGACTAGCGGGAGCAGATACGCAGTATTTT. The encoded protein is CASSPGLAGADTQYF.

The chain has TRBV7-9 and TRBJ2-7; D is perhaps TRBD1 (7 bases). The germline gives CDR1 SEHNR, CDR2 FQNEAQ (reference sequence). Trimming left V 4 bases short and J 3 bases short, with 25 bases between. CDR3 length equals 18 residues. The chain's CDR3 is CASSSTGGTAVGVYEQYF. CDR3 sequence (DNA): TGTGCCAGCAGCTCCACCGGCGGGACAGCCGTTGGCGTCTACGAGCAGTACTTC.

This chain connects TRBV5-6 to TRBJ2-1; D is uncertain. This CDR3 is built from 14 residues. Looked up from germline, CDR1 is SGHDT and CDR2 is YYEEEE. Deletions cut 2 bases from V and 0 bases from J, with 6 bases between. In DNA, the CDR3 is TGTGCCAGCAGCTTCTACACCTCCTACAATGAGCAGTTCTTC. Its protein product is CASSFYTSYNEQFF.